These 28 T cell receptor beta chains came from one sample sequenced in a study of T cell responses to AZD1222 COVID-19 vaccine (dated by TCRdb to the early 2020s). Library prep was done by the immunoSEQ multiplex PCR assay. Sourced from immuneACCESS, this table was stored by TCRdb with only in-frame sequences that have V and J called. A share of the clones is absent; for the studies checked, an unresolved V gene accounts for under half, and the remainder has no known explanation. This sample has approximately 270,000 clones in its table, and 90% to 95% of those were observed once. The leading ten clones occupy around 0.5% of the sample. The intended sense of this specimen's time point label: about 28 days (+/-7) after the second vaccine dose. The sample here was peripheral blood, taken 28 days after the second AZD1222 dose. The receptors derive from an adult who received the AZD1222 COVID-19 vaccine.

The V and J genes are TRBV4-1 and TRBJ1-4; D might be TRBD1 (5 bases). With 1 base removed from V and 5 bases from J, the gap between germline ends came to 14 bases. This CDR3 contains 16 residues. Per the germline V gene, CDR1 is MGHRA and CDR2 is YSYEKL. The CDR3 here is CASSQAGQGLNEKLFF. As DNA, the CDR3 is TGCGCCAGCAGCCAAGCGGGCCAGGGCCTGAATGAAAAACTGTTTTTT.

This sequence joins TRBV6-5 and TRBJ1-6; 9 nucleotides line up with TRBD1. J gave up 7 bases and V 6 bases, and 4 bases lay outside the gene matches. From germline, CDR1 is MNHEY and CDR2 SVGAGI. The CDR3 length is 14 residues. The CDR3 is CASSWDRDNSPLHF. In DNA form, the CDR3 reads TGTGCCAGCAGCTGGGACAGGGACAATTCACCCCTCCACTTT.

The chain employs TRBV5-1 and TRBJ2-2; a possible D gene is TRBD1 (6 bases). V shed 1 base and J shed 4 bases, with 11 bases lying between them. Germline values: CDR1 SGHRS, CDR2 YFSETQ. The CDR3 is made up of 15 amino acids. This CDR3 is CASSLSTGPTGELFF. CDR3 bases: TGCGCCAGCAGCTTGTCTACAGGGCCCACCGGGGAGCTGTTTTTT.

V and J are TRBV18 and TRBJ2-5, with TRBD2 matching 16 bases. The CDR3 has 20 amino acids. Germline CDR1 is KGHSH and CDR2 is LQKENI. Trimming cost V 3 bases and J 5 bases; bases outside gene matches: 15. The CDR3 region is CASSPTEGTSGGAGEETQYF. DNA for the CDR3: TGTGCCAGCTCACCTACCGAAGGGACTAGCGGGGGGGCCGGAGAGGAGACCCAGTACTTC.

The CDR3 DNA reads as TGTGCCAGCAGCTTCGCCCCGGGACAGGCCTATGGCTACACCTTC. This translates into CASSFAPGQAYGYTF. The chain links TRBV7-2 to TRBJ1-2, with 8 positions matching TRBD1. The V and J ends lost 3 bases and 4 bases, in that order; junction bases with no gene match: 7. Germline CDR1 SGHTA, CDR2 FQGNSA. This CDR3 has 15 amino acids. Combining the CDR3 with reference TRBV7-2 and TRBJ1-2 gives the whole variable domain GAGVSQSPSNKVTEKGKDVELRCDPISGHTALYWYRQSLGQGLEFLIYFQGNSAPDKSGLPSDRFSAERTGGSVSTLTIQRTQQEDSAVYLCASSFAPGQAYGYTFGSGTRLTVV.

The rearrangement uses TRBV7-7 and TRBJ2-5, with D possibly matching TRBD2 (6 bases). V lost 2 bases to trimming and J lost 4 bases, with 11 bases between them. This CDR3 has 14 amino acids. The germline gives CDR1 SSHAT, CDR2 FNYEAQ (reference sequence). The CDR3, as DNA: TGTGCCAGCAGCTTACCGGGAGTGACAGAGACCCAGTACTTC. Encoded protein: CASSLPGVTETQYF.

The rearrangement links TRBV11-3 to TRBJ1-1; a possible D gene is TRBD1 (6 bases). Per the germline V gene, CDR1 is SGHNT and CDR2 is YENEEA. The V gene lost 5 bases and the J gene lost 5 bases, with 12 bases spanning the gap. The CDR3 has 13 amino acids. CDR3 in DNA: TGTGCCAGCAGCGAAGAGAGGGGGACTGAAGCTTTCTTT. The encoded protein is CASSEERGTEAFF.

The chain uses TRBV5-4 and TRBJ2-2; no clear D gene. Trimming cost V 7 bases and J 6 bases, with 7 bases left between them. The CDR3 runs to 11 residues. CDR1 is SGHNT and CDR2 is YYREEE in the germline V gene (reference sequence). CDR3 sequence: CASGSAGELFF. The CDR3 DNA sequence: TGTGCCAGCGGCTCCGCCGGGGAGCTGTTTTTT.

This clone was seen a single time. The chain joins TRBV7-8 to TRBJ1-5, with unresolved D. V was cut by 5 bases and J by 0 bases, with 14 bases left in between. The CDR3 is made up of 16 amino acids. Germline CDR1 SGHVS, CDR2 FQNEAQ. The CDR3 is CASSPSSPNSNQPQHF. In nucleotides, the CDR3 is TGTGCCAGCAGCCCCTCGTCTCCTAATAGCAATCAGCCCCAGCATTTT.

The sample holds one count of this clone. The J gene is TRBJ1-3, the V gene TRBV9; perhaps TRBD1 as D (6 bases). V lost 4 bases and J 0 bases, leaving 17 bases between the germline ends. Germline V gene lookup returns CDR1 SGDLS and CDR2 YYNGEE. The CDR3 runs 17 residues. In DNA form, the CDR3 reads TGTGCCAGCAGCCCCAGGGGAAGTCCGGGCTCTGGAAACACCATATATTTT. Translation: CASSPRGSPGSGNTIYF.

The chain uses TRBV7-3 and TRBJ1-6; TRBD1 aligns across 10 bases. The junction had 5 bases not matched to a gene; V was cut back by 5 bases and J by 10 bases. This CDR3 spans 14 amino acids. The germline gives CDR1 SGHTA, CDR2 FQGTGA. Written as DNA, the CDR3 is TGTGCCAGCAGCACCGGGACAGGGGTATCACCCCTCCACTTT. This sequence encodes CASSTGTGVSPLHF.

The table lists this clone with a count of one. The J gene is TRBJ2-7, the V gene TRBV6-5, with no clear D. The germline V and J ends were trimmed by 2 bases and 0 bases, with 8 bases remaining between them. This CDR3 region has 14 residues. Germline V gene data show CDR1 as MNHEY and CDR2 as SVGAGI. The CDR3 coding sequence is TGTGCCAGCAGTTACCCCGCCTTCTCCTACGAGCAGTACTTC. Translation: CASSYPAFSYEQYF.

The J gene is TRBJ2-1, the V gene TRBV15; the D gene is possibly TRBD1 (6 bases). CDR1 is LNHNV and CDR2 is YYDKDF in the germline V gene (reference sequence). The CDR3 length is 14 residues. V was shortened by 1 base and J by 4 bases, with 8 bases between the two germline ends. The CDR3 nucleotides are TGTGCCACCAGCAGAGCCCAGGGGTACAATGAGCAGTTCTTC. Translated: CATSRAQGYNEQFF. Drawing the rest from reference TRBV15 and TRBJ2-1, the complete variable domain is DAMVIQNPRYQVTQFGKPVTLSCSQTLNHNVMYWYQQKSSQAPKLLFHYYDKDFNNEADTPDNFQSRRPNTSFCFLDIRSPGLGDTAMYLCATSRAQGYNEQFFGPGTRLTVL.

This chain connects TRBV11-2 to TRBJ2-7; tentative D call: TRBD1 (6 bases). Germline CDR1 and CDR2: SGHAT and FQNNGV. V dropped 0 bases and J dropped 7 bases, with 13 bases sitting between them. The CDR3 length is 14 residues. The CDR3 region has the DNA TGTGCCAGCAGCTTAGATCTGGGGGCCGGGGAGCAGTACTTC. It specifies CASSLDLGAGEQYF.

J is TRBJ2-5 and V is TRBV5-6; no clear D. From germline, CDR1 is SGHDT and CDR2 YYEEEE. The CDR3 runs to 13 residues. Trimming cost V 1 base and J 5 bases, with 9 bases left between them. This CDR3 is CASSLLGYETQYF. The CDR3 nucleotides are TGTGCCAGCAGCTTGTTAGGATACGAGACCCAGTACTTC.

This clone was observed a single time. V gene TRBV19 combines with J gene TRBJ2-5; no reliable D call. The CDR3 totals 13 residues. From germline, CDR1 is LNHDA and CDR2 SQIVND (reference sequence). The V end was cut by 3 bases, the J end by 1 base, with 6 bases between. The CDR3 is CASSMTIQETQYF. In nucleotides, the CDR3 is TGTGCCAGTAGTATGACAATCCAAGAGACCCAGTACTTC.

The CDR3 region is CASSVRDDVEKLFF. The CDR3 DNA follows: TGTGCCAGCAGCGTCCGGGACGACGTAGAAAAACTGTTTTTT. The chain uses TRBV7-9 and TRBJ1-4; D might be TRBD1 (5 bases). Trimming left V 5 bases short and J 8 bases short, with 15 bases between. CDR3 size: 14 residues. Germline CDR1 and CDR2: SEHNR and FQNEAQ (reference sequence).

The rearrangement joins TRBV7-3 to TRBJ1-1; 8 nucleotides line up with TRBD1. J gave up 5 bases and V 2 bases, and 4 bases lay outside the gene matches. Germline V gives CDR1 SGHTA, CDR2 FQGTGA. CDR3 length: 14 amino acids. CDR3 loop: CASSLGRQGTEAFF. The CDR3 bases are TGTGCCAGCAGCTTAGGGAGACAGGGGACTGAAGCTTTCTTT.

The chain carries TRBV7-9 and TRBJ1-1; 7 bases align to TRBD1. Per the germline V gene, CDR1 is SEHNR and CDR2 is FQNEAQ (reference sequence). This CDR3 contains 14 residues. The junction had 8 bases not matched to a gene; V was cut back by 5 bases and J by 5 bases. The CDR3 spells CASSKTGPGTEAFF. The CDR3 coding sequence is TGTGCCAGCAGCAAGACAGGGCCGGGGACTGAAGCTTTCTTT.

This clone came up a few times. The chain's CDR3 is CASSPMTGSNEKLFF. The CDR3 nucleotides are TGCGCCAGCAGCCCTATGACGGGTTCGAATGAAAAACTGTTTTTT. The J gene is TRBJ1-4, the V gene TRBV5-1; no definite D call. V was cut by 4 bases and J by 5 bases, with 15 bases left in between. Germline lookup yields CDR1 SGHRS and CDR2 YFSETQ. The length of the CDR3 is 15 residues.

The chain is built from TRBV7-8 and TRBJ2-7; tentatively, D is TRBD1 or TRBD2 (6 bases each). Trimming took off 0 bases at V and 2 bases at J, with 8 bases between the two ends. This CDR3 contains 14 residues. Germline CDR1 is SGHVS and CDR2 is FQNEAQ. CDR3 in amino acids: CASSLAGGTYEQYF. The CDR3 DNA is TGTGCCAGCAGCTTAGCGGGGGGCACCTACGAGCAGTACTTC.

The V gene is TRBV29-1, the J gene TRBJ1-2; tentatively, D is TRBD1 (6 bases). The germline gives CDR1 SQVTM, CDR2 ANQGSEA. The CDR3 sequence is 12 residues long. V was clipped by 7 bases and J by 6 bases, with 15 bases between them. For the CDR3, the DNA is TGCAGCGCAGGGGAAGCGACTGATGGCTACACCTTC. Amino acid sequence: CSAGEATDGYTF.

This chain connects TRBV4-1 to TRBJ2-1; 9 bases agree with TRBD2. The CDR3 runs to 17 residues. Trimming cost V 1 base and J 1 base; bases outside gene matches: 5. CDR1 and CDR2 from the germline V gene are MGHRA and YSYEKL. The CDR3 DNA is TGCGCCAGCAGCCAAGGATCGGCGGGGGGGTCCTACAATGAGCAGTTCTTC. It encodes CASSQGSAGGSYNEQFF.

This clone appeared once. The chain joins TRBV7-8 to TRBJ2-3, with 10 bases aligning to TRBD2. Losses at the gene ends were 0 bases for V and 3 bases for J; bases not matched to a gene: 3. The V gene's germline CDR1 is SGHVS and CDR2 FQNEAQ. This CDR3 comprises 16 residues. This CDR3 reads CASSLALAGATDTQYF. For the CDR3, the DNA is TGTGCCAGCAGCTTAGCTCTAGCGGGAGCGACAGATACGCAGTATTTT.

The chain employs TRBV7-3 and TRBJ1-2; D ambiguous. The CDR3 is 14 amino acids. V was shortened by 5 bases and J by 8 bases, with 18 bases between the two germline ends. CDR1 is SGHTA, CDR2 FQGTGA, per germline. The CDR3 region is CASSPLDDRGGYTF. The DNA for the CDR3 is TGTGCCAGCAGCCCATTGGACGATAGAGGCGGCTACACCTTC.

A few counts support this clone. The rearrangement links TRBV7-3 to TRBJ1-6; D possibly corresponds to TRBD1 (6 bases). This CDR3 spans 15 amino acids. The germline V gene has CDR1 SGHTA and CDR2 FQGTGA. V lost 5 bases, J lost 6 bases, and 14 bases lay in between. As DNA, the CDR3 is TGTGCCAGCAGCCGCGAGGGGGATAGTAATTCACCCCTCCACTTT. It encodes CASSREGDSNSPLHF. Full variable domain (outside the CDR3, taken from reference TRBV7-3 and TRBJ1-6): GAGVSQTPSNKVTEKGKYVELRCDPISGHTALYWYRQSLGQGPEFLIYFQGTGAADDSGLPNDRFFAVRPEGSVSTLKIQRTERGDSAVYLCASSREGDSNSPLHFGNGTRLTVT.

The chain couples TRBV10-3 to TRBJ2-1, with 11 bases fitting TRBD2. This CDR3 region has 17 residues. Germline loops: CDR1 ENHRY, CDR2 SYGVKD. With V trimmed by 3 bases and J by 9 bases, 13 bases remained unmatched. The DNA for the CDR3 is TGTGCCATCAGTGACTCTCGGACTAGCGGGTGGGTCCCTGAGCAGTTCTTC. This translates into CAISDSRTSGWVPEQFF.

This chain connects TRBV7-3 to TRBJ2-1, with 11 positions matching TRBD2. V lost 3 bases to trimming and J lost 10 bases; unmatched junction nucleotides: 8. Germline CDR1 reads SGHTA; CDR2 reads FQGTGA. The CDR3 runs 15 residues. The CDR3 sequence is CASSFTGTSGSEQFF. DNA for the CDR3: TGTGCCAGCAGCTTCACCGGGACTAGCGGTTCAGAGCAGTTCTTC. Using reference TRBV7-3 and TRBJ2-1 for the parts outside the CDR3, the full variable domain is GAGVSQTPSNKVTEKGKYVELRCDPISGHTALYWYRQSLGQGPEFLIYFQGTGAADDSGLPNDRFFAVRPEGSVSTLKIQRTERGDSAVYLCASSFTGTSGSEQFFGPGTRLTVL.